Reported below is one T cell receptor beta chain. This table comes from immunoSEQ multiplex PCR, and its TCRdb copy is limited to in-frame clones, with some not included. The sample carries about 64,000 clones, around four fifths recorded once. The source of the sample is a study of OX40 agonist ivuxolimab in advanced cancers. This clonotype was sampled from an adult with an advanced solid tumor such as melanoma, head and neck, liver or kidney cancer. The input for sequencing was CD4+ or CD8+ T cells sorted from blood, taken in a trial of the OX40 agonist ivuxolimab.

The CDR3 reads CASRYGQAGQYF. The CDR3 bases are TGTGCCAGCAGATATGGACAGGCGGGGCAGTATTTT. This chain connects TRBV5-8 to TRBJ2-3; 7 bases align to TRBD1. This CDR3 comprises 12 residues. J gave up 11 bases and V 5 bases, and 8 bases lay outside the gene matches. Germline values: CDR1 SGHTS, CDR2 YDEGEE.